These 20 T cell receptor beta chains share one sample of origin, sequenced in a study of T cell repertoires in cytomegalovirus infection. One entry per CDR3 protein results from TCRdb running MiXCR on the reads. This sample has about 300,000 distinct CDR3 sequences; around 9.6% occur once, and the top ten carry 2% to 3%. The sample consisted of PBMCs. These receptors were obtained from a human donor in good health (CMV status not recorded). Some clones in this sample may be carry-over from other donors' samples.

This clonotype has ten or more counts. The chain employs TRBV20-1 and TRBJ1-6, with no clear D. Trimming stripped 0 bases from V and 9 bases from J, with 15 bases between. The CDR3 is made up of 15 amino acids. Germline values: CDR1 DFQATT, CDR2 SNEGSKA (reference sequence). The CDR3 DNA sequence: TGCAGTGCTAGAGAGGCGACCATGGGAATTTCACCCCTCCACTTT. It specifies CSAREATMGISPLHF.

This clonotype has a count of ten or more. J is TRBJ2-5 and V is TRBV6-1; either TRBD1 or TRBD2 may fit D (5 bases each). Germline V gene sequence: CDR1 MNHNS, CDR2 SASEGT. The CDR3 contains 16 residues. V was shortened by 5 bases and J by 4 bases, with 20 bases between the two germline ends. The CDR3 nucleotides are TGTGCCAGCAGTTCCCCTCCGGGGCATGAACGAGAGACCCAGTACTTC. It specifies CASSSPPGHERETQYF.

The table lists this clonotype with many counts. This chain links TRBV12-3 or TRBV12-4 with TRBJ1-2; tentative D call: TRBD1 (5 bases). Between the trimmed V and J ends, which lost 10 bases and 7 bases, there was a span of 16 bases. The CDR3 is made up of 12 amino acids. The CDR3 sequence: CATETVHGGYTF. DNA for the CDR3: TGTGCCACCGAGACAGTTCACGGTGGCTACACCTTC.

This chain links TRBV9 with TRBJ1-1; perhaps TRBD1 as D (5 bases). This CDR3 contains 16 residues. V was pared by 2 bases and J by 1 base, with 15 bases between. Germline V lookup: CDR1 SGDLS, CDR2 YYNGEE. The chain's CDR3 is CASSVGALTANTEAFF. CDR3 DNA sequence: TGTGCCAGCAGCGTCGGGGCCCTTACTGCGAACACTGAAGCTTTCTTT.

This clonotype occurred many times. The gene calls are TRBV7-2 and TRBJ2-3; 8 positions match TRBD1. The CDR3 has 16 amino acids. The J segment lost 5 bases and the V segment lost 1 base, leaving 8 bases of the junction unmatched. Germline V CDR1 and CDR2: SGHTA, FQGNSA. The CDR3 region is CASSLGPGGRGDTQYF. As DNA, the CDR3 is TGTGCCAGCAGCTTAGGCCCAGGGGGCAGGGGAGATACGCAGTATTTT.

This clonotype was observed at least ten times. The chain is built from TRBV7-9 and TRBJ2-7, with 8 bases aligning to TRBD1. From germline, CDR1 is SEHNR and CDR2 FQNEAQ (reference sequence). The CDR3 covers 14 residues. Trimming at V came to 5 bases and at J to 3 bases, leaving 6 bases not matched to a gene. In DNA form, the CDR3 reads TGTGCCAGCAGCCCTGACAGGGGTAACTACGAGCAGTACTTC. Translation: CASSPDRGNYEQYF.

The chain is built from TRBV5-1 and TRBJ2-1, with TRBD2 matching 9 bases. This CDR3 has 14 residues. With V trimmed by 3 bases and J by 5 bases, 3 bases remained unmatched. Looked up from germline, CDR1 is SGHRS and CDR2 is YFSETQ. CDR3 loop: CASSSAGGNNEQFF. In DNA, the CDR3 is TGCGCCAGCAGCTCGGCGGGGGGGAACAATGAGCAGTTCTTC.

In its sample, this clonotype was seen many times. V gene TRBV11-2 combines with J gene TRBJ1-1, with TRBD1 identical over 12 bases. The germline gives CDR1 SGHAT, CDR2 FQNNGV. The CDR3 is made up of 18 amino acids. V dropped 0 bases and J dropped 10; count of bases not matched to a gene: 15. The CDR3, as DNA: TGTGCCAGCAGCTTAGATCCGGGACAGGGGGCTCACGAGCGGATAGCTTTCTTT. It is translated as CASSLDPGQGAHERIAFF.

Ten or more counts support this clonotype. The CDR3: CASSQAPRSSYNEQFF. Written as DNA, the CDR3 is TGCGCCAGCAGCCAAGCTCCTCGGAGCTCCTACAATGAGCAGTTCTTC. The V gene is TRBV4-1, the J gene TRBJ2-1; D unresolved. This CDR3 comprises 16 residues. Germline values: CDR1 MGHRA, CDR2 YSYEKL. The V gene lost 1 base and the J gene lost 0 bases, with 10 bases spanning the gap.

This clonotype was seen at least ten times. The chain recombines TRBV12-3 or TRBV12-4 with TRBJ1-2; D might be TRBD1 (5 bases). Trimming shortened V by 6 bases and J by 4 bases, and 9 bases separated the two germline ends. The CDR3 is made up of 12 amino acids. Written as DNA, the CDR3 is TGTGCCAGCAGGGACACCGTCTATGGCTACACCTTC. Protein: CASRDTVYGYTF.

The rearrangement links TRBV20-1 to TRBJ1-2; 8 bases align to TRBD1. Germline V gene sequence: CDR1 DFQATT, CDR2 SNEGSKA (reference sequence). After removal of 6 bases from V and 8 bases from J, the junction contained 14 bases not matched to a gene. The CDR3 loop spans 14 amino acids. The CDR3 nucleotides read TGCAGTGCCCCCGGACAGGGTAATTTGCGGGGCTACACCTTC. This encodes CSAPGQGNLRGYTF.

This clonotype showed up just a few times. This sequence joins TRBV20-1 and TRBJ1-5; TRBD1 matches at 8 bases. The J segment lost 5 bases and the V segment lost 2 bases, leaving 2 bases of the junction unmatched. Germline CDR1 and CDR2: DFQATT and SNEGSKA (reference sequence). The CDR3 is 13 residues long. This CDR3 reads CSARQGAYQPQHF. The CDR3 DNA follows: TGCAGTGCTAGACAGGGGGCCTATCAGCCCCAGCATTTT.

In this sample, this clonotype turned up many times. The V and J genes are TRBV7-8 and TRBJ1-1; D ambiguous. V was cut by 6 bases and J by 4 bases, with 12 bases left in between. This CDR3 has 13 residues. CDR1 and CDR2 (germline): SGHVS, FQNEAQ. For the CDR3, the DNA is TGTGCCAGCAGGTGGGAGTTGGGCACTGAAGCTTTCTTT. This sequence encodes CASRWELGTEAFF. Full variable domain (remainder filled in from reference TRBV7-8 and TRBJ1-1): GAGVSQSPRYKVAKRGQDVALRCDPISGHVSLFWYQQALGQGPEFLTYFQNEAQLDKSGLPSDRFFAERPEGSVSTLKIQRTQQEDSAVYLCASRWELGTEAFFGQGTRLTVV.

This clonotype came up many times. V is TRBV7-2 and J is TRBJ1-2; D not certain. From germline, CDR1 is SGHTA and CDR2 FQGNSA. This CDR3 spans 13 amino acids. The ends were cut back, 4 bases at V and 4 bases at J, with 10 bases in the middle. The CDR3 DNA is TGTGCCAGCAGCTCGGCAGGCGGCTATGGCTACACCTTC. Amino acids: CASSSAGGYGYTF.

Regarding this clonotype: At one of its ends the junction is not consistent with the germline gene, which may arise from a read error. V is TRBV20-1 and J is TRBJ2-2, with D tentatively TRBD1 (5 bases). Germline V gene lookup returns CDR1 DFQATT and CDR2 SNEGSKA (reference sequence). The CDR3 spans 14 residues. The CDR3 protein is CSAMGQSNIGELFF. In nucleotides, the CDR3 is TGCAGTGCTATGGGGCAGTCGAACATCGGGGAGCTGTTTTTT.

This clonotype was recorded at least ten times. The chain recombines TRBV13 with TRBJ1-5; D not certain. Between the trimmed V and J ends, which lost 6 bases and 0 bases, there was a span of 12 bases. Germline assignment: CDR1 PRHDT and CDR2 FYEKMQ (reference sequence). CDR3 length: 15 amino acids. As DNA, the CDR3 is TGTGCCAGCAGTTTGGGTCGAAATAGCAATCAGCCCCAGCATTTT. Protein: CASSLGRNSNQPQHF.

This clonotype was picked up a small number of times. The CDR3 coding sequence is TGTGCCAGCAGCTTAGGGGGACAGTACACAGATACGCAGTATTTT. Translation gives CASSLGGQYTDTQYF. The chain carries TRBV13 and TRBJ2-3; TRBD1 aligns across 7 bases. This CDR3 region has 15 residues. The V segment lost 0 bases and the J segment 2 bases; nucleotides outside the gene matches: 2. Germline CDR1 and CDR2: PRHDT and FYEKMQ (reference sequence).

This clonotype appeared many times. The chain is built from TRBV29-1 and TRBJ2-1; D is unclear. CDR1 is SQVTM and CDR2 is ANQGSEA in the germline V gene. The CDR3 spans 14 residues. This CDR3 is CSAAKDPSYNEQFF. The CDR3 nucleotides are TGCAGTGCCGCCAAGGATCCCTCCTACAATGAGCAGTTCTTC.

In this sample, this clonotype turned up many times. The chain recombines TRBV14 with TRBJ2-4; 8 nucleotides agree with TRBD2. Germline loops: CDR1 SGHDN, CDR2 FVKESK. The CDR3 runs 19 residues. Trimming removed 2 bases from V and 6 bases from J; junction bases left unmatched: 18. The CDR3 sequence is CASSQFGGGTPTQGNIQYF. The CDR3 bases are TGTGCCAGCAGCCAATTCGGCGGGGGGACCCCTACCCAGGGAAACATTCAGTACTTC.

This clonotype showed up just a few times. This chain uses TRBV6-1 with TRBJ2-7; 7 bases align to TRBD1. V dropped 4 bases and J dropped 2; count of bases not matched to a gene: 5. In germline, CDR1 is MNHNS, CDR2 SASEGT. The CDR3 loop spans 14 amino acids. The CDR3 DNA reads TGTGCCAGCAGTGCAGACAGGGCCCCCTACGAGCAGTACTTC. Translated, it gives CASSADRAPYEQYF.